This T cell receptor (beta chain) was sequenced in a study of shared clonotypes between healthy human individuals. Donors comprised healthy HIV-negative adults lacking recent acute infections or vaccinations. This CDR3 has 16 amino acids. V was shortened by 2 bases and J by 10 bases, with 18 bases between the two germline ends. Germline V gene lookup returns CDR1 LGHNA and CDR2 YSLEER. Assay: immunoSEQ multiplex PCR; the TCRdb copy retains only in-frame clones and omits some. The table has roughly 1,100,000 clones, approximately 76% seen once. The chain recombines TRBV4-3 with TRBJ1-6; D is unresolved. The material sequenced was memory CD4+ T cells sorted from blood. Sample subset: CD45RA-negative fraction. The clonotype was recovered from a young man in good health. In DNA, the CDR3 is TGCGCCAGCAGCCAAAGGAGTGGAACAGCGGGGTCACCCCTCCACTTT. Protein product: CASSQRSGTAGSPLHF.